These 2 T cell receptor beta chains came from one sample sequenced in a study of graft-versus-host responses after intestinal transplantation (dated by TCRdb to 2020 to 2022). The library was made by the immunoSEQ multiplex PCR assay. The immuneACCESS repertoire file appears here via TCRdb, limited to in-frame rearrangements. These files lack a portion of the clones; in checked studies, under half of the deficit traces to unresolved V genes, and the cause of the others is not known. The sample profile shows fewer than 25,000 clones; roughly 33% of them were found once. About 2% of the sample comes from the top ten. The sample's time point, from its label and the paper: cells obtained before transplantation from donor or recipient. The sample was alloreactive CD4+ T cells from a mixed lymphocyte reaction culture, taken before transplantation. In the paper's terms, the cell subset or site label means: CFSE-low proliferating T cells sorted from approximately 6-day pre-transplant mixed lymphocyte reaction (GvH or HvG direction). The receptors stem from a human patient who was an organ donor for intestinal transplantation.

This sequence joins TRBV5-4 and TRBJ1-3; a weak D match, TRBD1 (6 bases). Germline V lookup: CDR1 SGHNT, CDR2 YYREEE (reference sequence). V was shortened by 4 bases and J by 4 bases, with 18 bases between the two germline ends. The CDR3 consists of 16 residues. The CDR3 coding sequence is TGTGCCAGCAGCCCACAGGGAGGGGCGAGCGGAAACACCATATATTTT. Its translation is CASSPQGGASGNTIYF.

The V gene is TRBV2, the J gene TRBJ2-1; unclear D gene. V lost 3 bases and J lost 4, with 7 bases in between. Germline V gives CDR1 SNHLY, CDR2 FYNNEI. The CDR3 runs to 13 residues. The DNA of the CDR3 is TGTGCCAGCAGTGAGGCAGTTTACAATGAGCAGTTCTTC. The encoded protein is CASSEAVYNEQFF.